These T cell receptor beta chains were read from a single sample in a study of T cell responses to AZD1222 COVID-19 vaccine. Libraries were prepared by immunoSEQ multiplex PCR; TCRdb keeps only in-frame clonotypes and omits some of them. The sample records about 140,000 clones, roughly 90% being singletons. This sample comprised peripheral blood, obtained on day 0 of AZD1222 vaccination. These receptors were collected from an adult in good health. The CDR3 runs from the conserved cysteine through the conserved F or W. The order of the fields is clone size, J gene, D gene, V gene, CDR3 DNA, CDR3 protein. D genes are given only for firm matches. Clone size, where shown, is once, few, many, or a class for clones that have expanded.

NA	TRBJ2-5	NA	TRBV21-1	TGTGCCAGCTTTCTCCGGGGAGGACGGCAAGAGACCCAGTACTTC	CASFLRGGRQETQYF
NA	TRBJ1-1	TRBD1	TRBV7-2	TGTGCCAGCAGCCCCGTGCTCCGGGACAGAAGCGAAGCTTTCTTT	CASSPVLRDRSEAFF
NA	TRBJ1-1	TRBD1	TRBV20-1	TGCAGTGCTAGAGAAACAGGGGTAGCTTTCTTT	CSARETGVAFF
NA	TRBJ1-2	NA	TRBV9	TGTGCCAGCAGCCCCGAAAGCAGGGGAGGTGGCTATGGCTACACCTTC	CASSPESRGGGYGYTF
NA	TRBJ1-2	NA	TRBV7-8	TGTGCCAGCAGCTTAATTACAGGTCGAGGCTATGGCTACACCTTC	CASSLITGRGYGYTF
NA	TRBJ2-7	NA	TRBV5-4	TGTGCCAGCAGCCCGGACCTCTCCTACGAGCAGTACTTC	CASSPDLSYEQYF
NA	TRBJ1-6	NA	TRBV14	TGTGCCAGCAGCCGCAGGGGAGGCGAGAGCTCCTATAATTCACCCCTCCACTTT	CASSRRGGESSYNSPLHF
NA	TRBJ2-7	NA	TRBV5-6	TGTGCCAGCAGCCAGGGGTCCTACGAGCAGTACTTC	CASSQGSYEQYF
NA	TRBJ1-2	NA	TRBV13	TGTGCCAGCAGCTTCGAGGCGAGTCCCTATGGCTACACCTTC	CASSFEASPYGYTF
NA	TRBJ1-6	TRBD1	TRBV11-2	TGTGCCAGCAGCTCGGTCCAGACAGGGCCAAGTTCACCCCTCCACTTT	CASSSVQTGPSSPLHF
NA	TRBJ2-2	TRBD2	TRBV9	TGTGCCAGCACGGGAGGAGGCTTTACCACCGGGGAGCTGTTTTTT	CASTGGGFTTGELFF
NA	TRBJ1-1	NA	TRBV28	TGTGCCAGCAGTTTACAGGAACTTTGGGGAATAGGCACTGAAGCTTTCTTT	CASSLQELWGIGTEAFF
NA	TRBJ2-5	NA	TRBV5-1	TGCGCCAGCGCCAGCCAACACGAGCCCCAGTACTTC	CASASQHEPQYF
NA	TRBJ2-1	TRBD1	TRBV11-2	TGTGCCAGCAGGAGCCGGGACAGGGACAATGAGCAGTTCTTC	CASRSRDRDNEQFF
NA	TRBJ1-1	NA	TRBV28	TGTGCCAGCAGCCTGGTTGTTGGGAACACTGAAGCTTTCTTT	CASSLVVGNTEAFF
once	TRBJ1-2	TRBD1	TRBV4-2	TGTGCCAGCAGCCGAGGACAGGGCCCCAACTATGGCTACACCTTC	CASSRGQGPNYGYTF
NA	TRBJ2-2	NA	TRBV4-1	TGCGCCAGCAGCCCCGGCCTTCACACCGGGGAGCTGTTTTTT	CASSPGLHTGELFF
NA	TRBJ1-3	NA	TRBV3-1/TRBV3-2	TGTGCCAGCAGCTTCTCGACAGGCGCTGGAAACACCATATATTTT	CASSFSTGAGNTIYF
NA	TRBJ1-5	NA	TRBV6-2/TRBV6-3	TGTGCCAGCAGTTATGAAGGCAATCAGCCCCAGCATTTT	CASSYEGNQPQHF
NA	TRBJ1-3	NA	TRBV5-1	TGCGCCAGCAGCCCGCTATCGTTGGGGTCTGGAAACACCATATATTTT	CASSPLSLGSGNTIYF
NA	TRBJ2-7	NA	TRBV27	TGTGCCAGCCAAAGGACAGACGCTAGCTCTTACGAGCAGTACTTC	CASQRTDASSYEQYF
NA	TRBJ2-1	NA	TRBV3-1/TRBV3-2	TGTGCCAGCAGCCAAGTCTACCCATCCTACAATGAGCAGTTCTTC	CASSQVYPSYNEQFF
NA	TRBJ1-2	NA	TRBV2	TGTGCCAGCAGTCCCATGAGGGGGACTTATGGCTACACCTTC	CASSPMRGTYGYTF
NA	TRBJ2-3	NA	TRBV18	TGTGCCAGCTCATCACGGACTGGGTGGAAGGCAGATACGCAGTATTTT	CASSSRTGWKADTQYF
NA	TRBJ1-6	TRBD1	TRBV5-1	TGCGCCAGCAGGACGACAGGGACCGGAGGTTCACCCCTCCACTTT	CASRTTGTGGSPLHF
NA	TRBJ2-7	NA	TRBV9	TGTGCCAGCAGCGTAGGAGGGGACTCCACCTACGAGCAGTACTTC	CASSVGGDSTYEQYF
NA	TRBJ2-7	NA	TRBV7-9	TGTGCCAGCAGCTACACTAGTCAGGGGGAGCAGTACTTC	CASSYTSQGEQYF
few	TRBJ2-3	TRBD2	TRBV6-6	TGTGCCAGCAGTCCGGGACTAGCGGCTAACACAGATACGCAGTATTTT	CASSPGLAANTDTQYF
NA	TRBJ2-3	NA	TRBV13	TGTGCCAGCACCCCGCGGTCTCTAGCTGAGGGTACAGATACGCAGTATTTT	CASTPRSLAEGTDTQYF
few	TRBJ2-7	NA	TRBV2	TGTGCCAGCAGTGAGGGGGAACTCTCCTACGAGCAGTACTTC	CASSEGELSYEQYF
NA	TRBJ1-1	TRBD1	TRBV5-1	TGCGCCAGCAGCTACGGACAGGCTGAAGCTTTCTTT	CASSYGQAEAFF
NA	TRBJ1-2	NA	TRBV7-8	TGTGCCAGCAGCCCCGATAAGAGGTGGATCTACTATGGCTACACCTTC	CASSPDKRWIYYGYTF
NA	TRBJ2-1	NA	TRBV19	TGTGCCAGTAGTATAGCCAGCAATGAGCAGTTCTTC	CASSIASNEQFF
NA	TRBJ2-1	NA	TRBV6-5	TGTGCCAGCAGTTACCGCGGGACCCGGACGCAAAATGAGCAGTTCTTC	CASSYRGTRTQNEQFF
NA	TRBJ1-5	TRBD1	TRBV19	TGTGCCAGTAGTATCTACAGGGGAATGAAGGAGCCCCAGCATTTT	CASSIYRGMKEPQHF
NA	TRBJ2-5	NA	TRBV7-9	TGTGCCAGCAGCCGGGACTGGAAAGAGACCCAGTACTTC	CASSRDWKETQYF
NA	TRBJ2-7	NA	TRBV9	TGTGCCAGCAGCGAAGGGAGAGAGGGCTACGAGCAGTACTTC	CASSEGREGYEQYF
NA	TRBJ2-7	NA	TRBV6-1	TGTGCCAGCGGAGTGTACGAGCAGTACTTC	CASGVYEQYF
NA	TRBJ2-4	TRBD2	TRBV5-6	TGTGCCAGCAGACGGACTAGCGGGCAAAACATTCAGTACTTC	CASRRTSGQNIQYF
NA	TRBJ2-5	NA	TRBV6-6	TGTGCCAGCAGTTGGGAGAAAGTGACCCAGTACTTC	CASSWEKVTQYF
NA	TRBJ2-1	NA	TRBV7-8	TGTGCCAGCAGCTTTAGCTCAAACCCTGGCAATGAGCAGTTCTTC	CASSFSSNPGNEQFF
NA	TRBJ2-7	NA	TRBV5-1	TGCGCCAGCAGCTTAGCCCGGGTGGGGTACGAGCAGTACTTC	CASSLARVGYEQYF
NA	TRBJ1-2	NA	TRBV24-1	TGTGCCACCAGTGCCCCGGGCCCCTCTGGCTACACCTTC	CATSAPGPSGYTF
NA	TRBJ1-1	TRBD1	TRBV2	TGTGCCAGCTCCGGGACAGGGTACACTGAAGCTTTCTTT	CASSGTGYTEAFF
NA	TRBJ1-6	NA	TRBV4-3	TGCGCCAGCAGCCAAGCCAGGAGCTCCTATAATTCACCCCTCCACTTT	CASSQARSSYNSPLHF